Each of the 23 T cell receptor beta chains below was sequenced from the same sample in a study of blood T cell repertoires in COVID-19. Using immunoSEQ multiplex PCR, the repertoire was profiled, and TCRdb retains in-frame clones only, with some absent. The table has tens of thousands of clones, roughly 87% seen once. Sample: peripheral blood. Receptors were obtained from a woman between 45 and 60 years old with active COVID-19.

Regarding this clone: This specimen includes other DNA sequences encoding the same CDR3. The rearrangement links TRBV19 to TRBJ2-5; 9 bases line up with TRBD2. This CDR3 has 17 amino acids. The ends lost 3 bases at V and 2 bases at J; junction bases unmatched: 10. Germline loops: CDR1 LNHDA, CDR2 SQIVND (reference sequence). The CDR3 spells CASSIGLAGLTQETQYF. CDR3 DNA sequence: TGTGCCAGTAGTATCGGGCTAGCGGGACTTACTCAAGAGACCCAGTACTTC.

V is TRBV29-1 and J is TRBJ1-1, with TRBD1 as a possible D gene (5 bases). The length of the CDR3 is 12 residues. The ends were cut back, 6 bases at V and 4 bases at J, with 12 bases in the middle. The germline gives CDR1 SQVTM, CDR2 ANQGSEA. CDR3 coding DNA: TGCAGCGTGGCCCAGGGATTCACTGAAGCTTTCTTT. It codes for CSVAQGFTEAFF.

The gene calls are TRBV19 and TRBJ1-1; D not resolved. The CDR3 covers 12 residues. Trimming shortened V by 7 bases and J by 3 bases, and 9 bases separated the two germline ends. Germline values: CDR1 LNHDA, CDR2 SQIVND (reference sequence). This chain's CDR3 is CASIRWYTEAFF. In DNA, the CDR3 is TGTGCCAGTATTCGGTGGTACACTGAAGCTTTCTTT.

The chain's CDR3 is CSVAGFSEAFF. CDR3 bases: TGCAGCGTTGCCGGGTTCTCGGAAGCTTTCTTT. The V and J genes are TRBV29-1 and TRBJ1-1; no reliable D call. Germline V gives CDR1 SQVTM, CDR2 ANQGSEA. V was trimmed by 4 bases and J by 8 bases, leaving 11 bases between them. The CDR3 extends over 11 amino acids.

The chain joins TRBV3-1 (or the pseudogene TRBV3-2) to TRBJ2-7; 8 positions match TRBD2. V lost 4 bases, J lost 0 bases, and 5 bases stayed unmatched. The germline CDR1 and CDR2 sequences are LGHDT and YNNKEL (reference sequence). This CDR3 is built from 15 residues. The CDR3 DNA reads TGTGCCAGCAGCCCGGGACTAGGGATCTCCTACGAGCAGTACTTC. Encoded protein: CASSPGLGISYEQYF.

This clone was seen a few times. The V call is TRBV7-9, the J call TRBJ1-6, with D hard to call. The CDR3 covers 13 residues. With 7 bases removed from V and 7 bases from J, the gap between germline ends came to 11 bases. Germline V gene sequence: CDR1 SEHNR, CDR2 FQNEAQ (reference sequence). The CDR3 sequence: CASTPPGNSPLHF. In nucleotides, the CDR3 is TGTGCCAGCACCCCCCCGGGAAATTCACCCCTCCACTTT.

The rearrangement joins TRBV6-6 to TRBJ1-1; weak D call: TRBD1 (5 bases). This CDR3 contains 13 residues. Looked up from germline, CDR1 is MNHNY and CDR2 is SVGAGI (reference sequence). The CDR3 region has the DNA TGTGCAGAAGCGGGGGGAATGAACACTGAAGCTTTCTTT. Translation gives CAEAGGMNTEAFF.

The V and J genes are TRBV2 and TRBJ1-2; maybe TRBD1 (6 bases). The V end lost 7 bases, the J end lost 8 bases, and 23 bases lay between the germline ends. The CDR3 runs to 15 residues. The germline V gene has CDR1 SNHLY and CDR2 FYNNEI. This CDR3 reads CASMKTNRDGRGYTF. The CDR3 DNA reads TGTGCCAGCATGAAAACGAACAGGGATGGTAGAGGCTACACCTTC.

This rearrangement joins TRBV19 to TRBJ1-1; TRBD1 might be the D (6 bases). This CDR3 contains 14 residues. The V and J ends lost 5 bases and 4 bases respectively, with 14 bases between them. Germline V gene sequence: CDR1 LNHDA, CDR2 SQIVND (reference sequence). CDR3 region: CASSAGGGSTEAFF. CDR3 DNA: TGTGCCAGTAGTGCGGGGGGCGGGAGCACTGAAGCTTTCTTT.

This clone was counted only a few times. V is TRBV3-1 (or the pseudogene TRBV3-2) and J is TRBJ2-7, with 7 bases identical to TRBD1. The CDR3 totals 14 residues. Germline V CDR1 and CDR2: LGHDT, YNNKEL (reference sequence). V lost 10 bases to trimming and J lost 0 bases; unmatched junction nucleotides: 9. CDR3: CATADRSPSYEQYF. Written as DNA, the CDR3 is TGTGCCACCGCGGACAGGTCTCCCTCCTACGAGCAGTACTTC.

The gene calls are TRBV4-2 and TRBJ1-1, with TRBD1 as a possible D gene (6 bases). This CDR3 is built from 15 residues. Germline CDR1 is LGHNA and CDR2 is YNFKEQ. V was cut by 3 bases and J by 1 base, with 12 bases left in between. CDR3: CASSQPGTQNTEAFF. The CDR3 nucleotides read TGTGCCAGCAGCCAGCCCGGGACACAGAACACTGAAGCTTTCTTT.

Here the CDR3 DNA reads TGTGCCAGCAGCTTGCTCGACAGGGGGGATGGCTACACCTTC. Protein: CASSLLDRGDGYTF. The chain combines TRBV5-8 with TRBJ1-2, with 9 bases aligning to TRBD1. Germline assignment: CDR1 SGHTS and CDR2 YDEGEE. The CDR3 length is 14 residues. V lost 1 base and J lost 6; bases outside the gene matches: 4.

CDR3 coding DNA: TGTGCCAGCAGCCGAGGATCCCGGGACAGGGCTGGTGGCTACACCTTC. Protein product: CASSRGSRDRAGGYTF. The chain carries TRBV3-1 (or the pseudogene TRBV3-2) and TRBJ1-2, with 9 bases fitting TRBD1. Germline V gene data show CDR1 as LGHDT and CDR2 as YNNKEL (reference sequence). This CDR3 has 16 amino acids. V was clipped by 4 bases and J by 7 bases; unmatched bases: 13.

Here the CDR3 DNA reads TGTGCCAGCAGCCAAACGCAGCGGTCCTACAATGAGCAGTTCTTC. Translating gives CASSQTQRSYNEQFF. The chain couples TRBV3-1 (or the pseudogene TRBV3-2) to TRBJ2-1; maybe TRBD2 (5 bases). CDR1 is LGHDT and CDR2 is YNNKEL in the germline V gene (reference sequence). CDR3 length: 15 residues. Trimming took off 2 bases at V and 1 base at J, with 9 bases between the two ends.

This clone occurred once. The chain combines TRBV27 with TRBJ2-7, with 8 positions matching TRBD2. CDR1 is MNHEY, CDR2 SMNVEV, per germline (reference sequence). This CDR3 is built from 15 residues. Trimming removed 7 bases from V and 3 bases from J; junction bases left unmatched: 11. Here the CDR3 reads CASTTLAARGYEQYF. DNA for the CDR3: TGTGCCAGCACTACACTAGCGGCGAGGGGCTACGAGCAGTACTTC.

This clone has only one observation. One end of the junction does not line up with germline, which may come from a read error. The chain couples TRBV6-5 to TRBJ1-5; D remains unclear. This CDR3 comprises 13 residues. CDR1 MNHEY and CDR2 SVGAGI come from the germline V gene. CDR3 in amino acids: CASTDNSYQPQHF. The CDR3 coding sequence is TGTGCCAGCACAGATAATAGCTATCAGCCCCAGCATTTT.

This clone appeared a few times. V gene TRBV28 combines with J gene TRBJ2-2; TRBD1 matches at 9 bases. Germline V gene data show CDR1 as MDHEN and CDR2 as SYDVKM. Losses at the gene ends were 6 bases for V and 8 bases for J; bases not matched to a gene: 16. The CDR3 extends over 17 amino acids. The CDR3 spells CASSLQGAGQGSGELFF. CDR3 nucleotides: TGTGCCAGCAGCTTACAAGGGGCGGGACAGGGCTCAGGGGAGCTGTTTTTT. Full variable domain (rest looked up from reference TRBV28 and TRBJ2-2): DVKVTQSSRYLVKRTGEKVFLECVQDMDHENMFWYRQDPGLGLRLIYFSYDVKMKEKGDIPEGYSVSREKKERFSLILESASTNQTSMYLCASSLQGAGQGSGELFFGEGSRLTVL.

The chain links TRBV2 to TRBJ1-2; D gene unclear. The CDR3 extends over 13 amino acids. Germline V gene lookup returns CDR1 SNHLY and CDR2 FYNNEI. Trimming removed 6 bases at V and 4 bases at J, with 12 bases between. The CDR3 DNA sequence: TGTGCCAGCAGCGGTCCCCCCGTCTATGGCTACACCTTC. This codes for CASSGPPVYGYTF.

The V and J genes are TRBV25-1 and TRBJ1-3; 7 bases line up with TRBD1. V lost 10 bases, J lost 4 bases, and 4 bases stayed unmatched. Germline CDR1 reads MGHDK; CDR2 reads SYGVNS. CDR3 length: 12 residues. This CDR3 reads CAIGGGGNTIYF. The CDR3 region has the DNA TGTGCCATAGGAGGGGGCGGAAACACCATATATTTT.

The chain uses TRBV29-1 and TRBJ2-1, with 11 bases fitting TRBD2. The CDR3 totals 14 residues. CDR1 and CDR2 (germline): SQVTM, ANQGSEA. This CDR3 reads CGTSGSVRGSEQFF. CDR3 coding DNA: TGCGGTACTAGCGGGAGCGTAAGGGGCAGTGAGCAGTTCTTC.

This CDR3 is CASSLRQGSVSYNEQFF. DNA for the CDR3: TGTGCCAGCAGCTTAAGACAGGGTTCGGTCTCCTACAATGAGCAGTTCTTC. V is TRBV7-2 and J is TRBJ2-1; TRBD1 aligns across 7 bases. The CDR3 runs 17 residues. J gave up 0 bases and V 2 bases, and 7 bases lay outside the gene matches. Per the germline V gene, CDR1 is SGHTA and CDR2 is FQGNSA.

This clone was detected only once. This rearrangement joins TRBV3-1 (or the pseudogene TRBV3-2) to TRBJ2-3; 16 nucleotides agree with TRBD2. Unmatched junction bases numbered 5, after V lost 3 bases and J lost 8 bases. From germline, CDR1 is LGHDT and CDR2 YNNKEL (reference sequence). The CDR3 sequence is 16 residues long. CDR3 bases: TGTGCCAGCAGCCAGGGACTAGCGGGAGGGGCGATTACGCAGTATTTT. Translating gives CASSQGLAGGAITQYF.

This chain links TRBV12-3 or TRBV12-4 with TRBJ2-1; 9 bases agree with TRBD1. V lost 5 bases, J lost 9 bases, and 2 bases stayed unmatched. The CDR3 totals 12 residues. Written as DNA, the CDR3 is TGTGCCAGCAGTAGGGACAGGGCTGAGCAGTTCTTC. As protein: CASSRDRAEQFF.